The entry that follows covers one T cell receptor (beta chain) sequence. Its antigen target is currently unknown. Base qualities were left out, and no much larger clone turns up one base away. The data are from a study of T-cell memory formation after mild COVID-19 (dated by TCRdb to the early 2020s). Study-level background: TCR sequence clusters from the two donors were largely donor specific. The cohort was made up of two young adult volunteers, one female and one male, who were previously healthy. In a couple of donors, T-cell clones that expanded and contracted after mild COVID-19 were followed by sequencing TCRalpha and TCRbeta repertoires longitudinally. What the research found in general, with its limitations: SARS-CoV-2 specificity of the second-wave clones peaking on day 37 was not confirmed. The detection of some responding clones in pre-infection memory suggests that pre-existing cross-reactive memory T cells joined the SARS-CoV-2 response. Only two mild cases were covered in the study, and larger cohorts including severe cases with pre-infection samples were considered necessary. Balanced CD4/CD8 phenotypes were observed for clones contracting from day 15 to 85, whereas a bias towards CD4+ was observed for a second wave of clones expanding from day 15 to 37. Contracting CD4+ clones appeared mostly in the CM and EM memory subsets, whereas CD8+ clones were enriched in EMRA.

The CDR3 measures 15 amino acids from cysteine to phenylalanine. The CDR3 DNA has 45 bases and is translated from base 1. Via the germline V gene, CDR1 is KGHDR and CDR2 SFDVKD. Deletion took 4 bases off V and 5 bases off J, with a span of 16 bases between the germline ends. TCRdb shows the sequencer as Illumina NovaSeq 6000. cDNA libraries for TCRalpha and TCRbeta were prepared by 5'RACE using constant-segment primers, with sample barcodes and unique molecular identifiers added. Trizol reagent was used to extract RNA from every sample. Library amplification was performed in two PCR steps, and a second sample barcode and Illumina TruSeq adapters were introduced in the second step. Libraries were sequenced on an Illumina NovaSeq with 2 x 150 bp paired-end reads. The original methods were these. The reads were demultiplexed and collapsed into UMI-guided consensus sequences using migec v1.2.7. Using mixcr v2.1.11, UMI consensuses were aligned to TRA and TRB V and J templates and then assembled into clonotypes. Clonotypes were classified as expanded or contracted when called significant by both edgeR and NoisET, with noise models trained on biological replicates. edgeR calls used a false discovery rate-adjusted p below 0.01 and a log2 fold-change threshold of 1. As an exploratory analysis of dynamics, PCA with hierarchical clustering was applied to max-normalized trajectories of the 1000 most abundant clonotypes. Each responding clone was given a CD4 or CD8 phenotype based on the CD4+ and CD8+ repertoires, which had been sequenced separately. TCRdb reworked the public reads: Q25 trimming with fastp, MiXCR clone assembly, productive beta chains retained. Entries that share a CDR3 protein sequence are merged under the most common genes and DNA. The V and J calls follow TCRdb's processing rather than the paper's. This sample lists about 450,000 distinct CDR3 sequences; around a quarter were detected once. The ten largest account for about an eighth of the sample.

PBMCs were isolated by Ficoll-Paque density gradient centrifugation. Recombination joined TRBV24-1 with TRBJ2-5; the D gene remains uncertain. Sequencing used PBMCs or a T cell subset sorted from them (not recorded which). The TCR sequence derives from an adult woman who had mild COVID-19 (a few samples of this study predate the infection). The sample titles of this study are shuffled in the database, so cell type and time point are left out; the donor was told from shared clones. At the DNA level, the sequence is TGTGCCACCAGTGAGCCCGGGTCTCAGTTGGAGACCCAGTACTTC. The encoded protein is CATSEPGSQLETQYF.